This is a list of T cell receptor beta chains from one sample in a study of beta chain features in type 1 diabetes. The protocol was immunoSEQ multiplex PCR, while the TCRdb copy is restricted to in-frame clones and leaves out a portion. The sample lists 100,000 to 150,000 clones; 9% were seen once. Sequenced sample: central memory CD4+ T cells from blood. These receptors were taken from a man aged 30 to 45 with type 1 diabetes. Both conserved end residues are part of each CDR3.

v_gene: TRBV5-4; CDR3aa: CASRTGTFSGNTIYF
v_gene: TRBV27; CDR3aa: CASSFPGLAGSYEQFF
v_gene: TRBV28; CDR3aa: CASSLLGQGGKNEQFF
v_gene: TRBV5-1; CDR3aa: CASSAKQKAGTEAFF
v_gene: TRBV9; CDR3aa: CASSVGDGGQGYEQYF
v_gene: TRBV6-5; CDR3aa: CASSRAGELNGYTF
v_gene: TRBV7-2; CDR3aa: CASSLSLGETQYF
v_gene: TRBV5-4; CDR3aa: CASSSDRNEQFF
v_gene: TRBV6-5; CDR3aa: CASSYSSEENSPLHF
v_gene: TRBV5-5; CDR3aa: CASSLKLAGGDEQYF
v_gene: TRBV18; CDR3aa: CASSPRDVAEAFF
v_gene: TRBV28; CDR3aa: CASSSIDSYEQYF
v_gene: TRBV11-2; CDR3aa: CASSLDDGGVAFF
v_gene: TRBV18; CDR3aa: CASSLRQGLLAEAFF
v_gene: TRBV7-2; CDR3aa: CASSPAWGQYEQFF
v_gene: TRBV7-9; CDR3aa: CASSLYAGGPDNEQFF
v_gene: TRBV5-6; CDR3aa: CASSFVRGGTDTQYF
v_gene: TRBV11-3; CDR3aa: CASSLDLGRGWETQYF
v_gene: TRBV5-1; CDR3aa: CASSRDSAGNTIYF
v_gene: TRBV4-3; CDR3aa: CASSQELWPVVYEQYF
v_gene: TRBV9; CDR3aa: CASSSLGTGGMSPLHF
v_gene: TRBV29-1; CDR3aa: CSGRVNNNEQFF
v_gene: TRBV4-2; CDR3aa: CASSQDADRGLGANVLTF
v_gene: TRBV7-9; CDR3aa: CASSLALAGSYNEQFF
v_gene: TRBV14; CDR3aa: CASSQHRGLIQETQYF
v_gene: TRBV4-1; CDR3aa: CASSHSLRRTKANSPLHF
v_gene: TRBV5-4; CDR3aa: CASSDAGGLIHF
v_gene: TRBV5-1; CDR3aa: CASRSYNEQFF
v_gene: TRBV6-5; CDR3aa: CASRPGYGELFF
v_gene: TRBV5-6; CDR3aa: CASSLLGQGVAYEQYF
v_gene: TRBV5-4; CDR3aa: CASSVDRANEKLFF
v_gene: TRBV9; CDR3aa: CASSFSGGGLETQYF
v_gene: TRBV9; CDR3aa: CAGSRGVDNEQFF
v_gene: TRBV7-9; CDR3aa: CASSFTGGEGTEAFF
v_gene: TRBV2; CDR3aa: CASNSVDSNQPQHF
v_gene: TRBV5-1; CDR3aa: CASNRGQESTEAFF
v_gene: TRBV1; CDR3aa: CTSSLQGNQPQHF
v_gene: TRBV6-5; CDR3aa: CASSLQSYGANVLTF
v_gene: TRBV5-8; CDR3aa: CASRTSGGGAEETQYF
v_gene: TRBV9; CDR3aa: CASSGSGGYQETQYF
v_gene: TRBV19; CDR3aa: CASTHTVSYGYTF
v_gene: TRBV2; CDR3aa: CASRTGQGFTGELFF
v_gene: TRBV5-4; CDR3aa: CASSSSGVHDEQFF
v_gene: TRBV27; CDR3aa: CASSGTANYGYTF
v_gene: TRBV5-5; CDR3aa: CASSLTGGASYNEQFF
v_gene: TRBV4-2; CDR3aa: CASSQDLMGRGGLRTDTQYF
v_gene: TRBV5-1; CDR3aa: CASSLAQRGGTDTQYF
v_gene: TRBV5-1; CDR3aa: CASSLASSEQFF
v_gene: TRBV7-2; CDR3aa: CASSLGSGGAYEQFF
v_gene: TRBV7-8; CDR3aa: CASRSDRVEEKLFF
v_gene: TRBV6-6; CDR3aa: CASSPGTYEQYF
v_gene: TRBV6-5; CDR3aa: CASSKGWVNTEAFF